The 32 T cell receptor beta chains below all came from one sample that was sequenced in a study of radiation and T cells in renal cell carcinoma. Clones were read by immunoSEQ multiplex PCR, and TCRdb kept only the in-frame ones, dropping some. The repertoire includes roughly 120,000 clones, approximately 75% of them detected once, and around 2% sits in the top ten. Indicated time point: blood 2 weeks post-SBRT. Treatment reported: 15 Gy SBRT to primary tumor, nephrectomy 4 weeks later. The sequenced sample was blood, obtained from a patient whose treatment included radiotherapy and nephrectomy. The receptors come from a woman aged 55 to 70 with renal cell carcinoma.

This rearrangement joins TRBV19 to TRBJ1-2, with D unclear. The CDR3 spans 15 residues. From germline, CDR1 is LNHDA and CDR2 SQIVND (reference sequence). The ends were cut back, 9 bases at V and 4 bases at J, with 21 bases in the middle. The CDR3 protein is CASTHAERPIYGYTF. The CDR3 DNA reads TGTGCCAGCACCCACGCAGAGAGGCCCATCTATGGCTACACCTTC.

The chain couples TRBV21-1 to TRBJ1-1; the table's TRBD1 call for D was not verified on the DNA. TRBV21-1 constitutes a pseudogene. CDR3 length: 14 amino acids. Here the CDR3 DNA reads TGTGCCAGCAGCAAACCCAACAGGAACACTGAAGCTTTCTTT. Translated, it gives CASSKPNRNTEAFF.

The CDR3 DNA reads as TGTGCCAGCAGTCGGACAGGGGTGGACACCGGGGAGCTGTTTTTT. Its protein is CASSRTGVDTGELFF. The chain carries TRBV28 and TRBJ2-2; the match to TRBD1 covers 9 bases. With 5 bases clipped from V and 3 bases from J, the junction kept 4 bases outside the gene matches. The CDR3 spans 15 residues. Per germline, CDR1 MDHEN and CDR2 SYDVKM.

The chain joins TRBV29-1 to TRBJ2-3, with no clear D. Germline assignment: CDR1 SQVTM and CDR2 ANQGSEA. V gave up 3 bases and J gave up 2 bases, with 3 bases separating them. This CDR3 contains 11 residues. CDR3 coding DNA: TGCAGCGTTGATAACACAGATACGCAGTATTTT. Protein product: CSVDNTDTQYF.

The chain uses TRBV19 and TRBJ2-4; 8 bases fit TRBD2. After removal of 5 bases from V and 2 bases from J, the junction contained 5 bases not matched to a gene. Germline V gene data show CDR1 as LNHDA and CDR2 as SQIVND (reference sequence). CDR3 length equals 15 residues. The CDR3 sequence is CASSLPGGSKNIQYF. The CDR3 DNA reads as TGTGCCAGTAGTTTACCGGGAGGGTCCAAAAACATTCAGTACTTC.

This sequence joins TRBV7-9 and TRBJ2-7; perhaps TRBD1 as D (6 bases). This CDR3 region has 12 residues. CDR1 SEHNR and CDR2 FQNEAQ come from the germline V gene (reference sequence). V dropped 5 bases and J dropped 6 bases, with 11 bases sitting between them. The CDR3 coding sequence is TGTGCCAGCAGCACGGGACAAGGCGAGCAGTACTTC. Translation gives CASSTGQGEQYF.

This clone was counted a few times. The V and J genes are TRBV2 and TRBJ2-7, with 11 bases fitting TRBD2. The CDR3 spans 15 residues. Trimming cost V 1 base and J 3 bases; bases outside gene matches: 2. Germline V lookup: CDR1 SNHLY, CDR2 FYNNEI. The CDR3 reads CASSEGLAGLYEQYF. CDR3 in DNA: TGTGCCAGCAGTGAAGGACTAGCGGGACTCTACGAGCAGTACTTC.

The V gene is TRBV27, the J gene TRBJ2-3; TRBD2 is a possible D gene (6 bases). The CDR3 loop spans 14 amino acids. CDR1 and CDR2 from the germline V gene are MNHEY and SMNVEV (reference sequence). The germline V and J ends were trimmed by 7 bases and 0 bases, with 11 bases remaining between them. Here the CDR3 DNA reads TGTGCCAGCAAGGGACTGGGGAGCACAGATACGCAGTATTTT. Translation gives CASKGLGSTDTQYF.

This chain uses TRBV5-6 with TRBJ2-3, with D uncertain. The germline V gene encodes CDR1 SGHDT and CDR2 YYEEEE. Trimming removed 1 base at V and 3 bases at J, with 6 bases between. This CDR3 has 13 residues. CDR3 region: CASSLSRTDTQYF. As DNA, the CDR3 is TGTGCCAGCAGCTTGTCCAGGACAGATACGCAGTATTTT.

This sequence joins TRBV29-1 and TRBJ2-2; the match to TRBD1 covers 8 bases. The CDR3 runs to 14 residues. V lost 4 bases, J lost 3 bases, and 4 bases stayed unmatched. Germline lookup yields CDR1 SQVTM and CDR2 ANQGSEA. CDR3 loop: CSVGQGTDTGELFF. The CDR3 DNA reads as TGCAGCGTTGGACAGGGGACCGACACCGGGGAGCTGTTTTTT.

This chain links TRBV6-5 with TRBJ1-1, with D hard to call. The V gene lost 5 bases and the J gene lost 6 bases, with 13 bases spanning the gap. The length of the CDR3 is 13 residues. The V gene's germline CDR1 is MNHEY and CDR2 SVGAGI. The CDR3 region has the DNA TGTGCCAGCAGTCGTGGACGGGCCTCTGAAGCTTTCTTT. It encodes CASSRGRASEAFF.

This clone was detected once. The gene calls are TRBV7-3 and TRBJ2-1; D call uncertain. Per the germline V gene, CDR1 is SGHTA and CDR2 is FQGTGA. The CDR3 loop spans 13 amino acids. V lost 4 bases, J lost 5 bases, and 9 bases lay in between. The CDR3 DNA reads as TGTGCCAGCAGCTCAGGAGCCCACAATGAGCAGTTCTTC. Translation: CASSSGAHNEQFF.

This chain joins TRBV6-5 and TRBJ1-2; D may be TRBD1 (5 bases). CDR3 length: 15 amino acids. Between the trimmed V and J ends, which lost 2 bases and 7 bases, there was a span of 17 bases. CDR1 is MNHEY and CDR2 is SVGAGI in the germline V gene. CDR3 sequence reads: CASSYGAGQFGGYTF. CDR3 DNA sequence: TGTGCCAGCAGTTACGGGGCTGGCCAGTTCGGTGGCTACACCTTC.

The V and J genes are TRBV27 and TRBJ2-7; D perhaps matches TRBD1 (5 bases). In germline, CDR1 is MNHEY, CDR2 SMNVEV (reference sequence). The CDR3 is made up of 12 amino acids. V was trimmed by 6 bases and J by 2 bases, leaving 8 bases between them. CDR3 DNA: TGTGCCAGCAGGGACAACGCCTACGAGCAGTACTTC. This gives the protein CASRDNAYEQYF.

This chain connects TRBV10-3 to TRBJ1-1; no definite D call. Germline CDR1 ENHRY, CDR2 SYGVKD. There are 14 residues in the CDR3. V gave up 0 bases and J gave up 1 base, with 6 bases separating them. DNA for the CDR3: TGTGCCATCAGTGAGTCTGGTTCGAACACTGAAGCTTTCTTT. Its translation: CAISESGSNTEAFF.

This clone was seen a few times. V gene TRBV4-3 combines with J gene TRBJ1-4; D gene uncertain. This CDR3 has 16 amino acids. V lost 4 bases to trimming and J lost 3 bases, with 15 bases between them. Per the germline V gene, CDR1 is LGHNA and CDR2 is YSLEER. CDR3 sequence: CASSLGVGYANEKLFF. Written as DNA, the CDR3 is TGCGCCAGCAGCCTAGGAGTAGGGTACGCTAATGAAAAACTGTTTTTT.

This chain uses TRBV18 with TRBJ2-7, with TRBD1 matching 10 bases. With V trimmed by 1 base and J by 5 bases, 8 bases remained unmatched. Looked up from germline, CDR1 is KGHSH and CDR2 is LQKENI. There are 16 residues in the CDR3. CDR3 loop: CASSPRLVTGGHEQYF. CDR3 nucleotide sequence: TGTGCCAGCTCACCACGTCTCGTGACAGGGGGCCACGAGCAGTACTTC.

The rearrangement uses TRBV2 and TRBJ1-5, with D perhaps matching TRBD1 (5 bases). Germline V gives CDR1 SNHLY, CDR2 FYNNEI. With 4 bases removed from V and 4 bases from J, the gap between germline ends came to 11 bases. The CDR3 contains 14 residues. The CDR3 region has the DNA TGTGCCAGCAGTGTGACAGTAGGGAATCAGCCCCAGCATTTT. This codes for CASSVTVGNQPQHF.

This clone came up once. The V and J genes are TRBV6-1 and TRBJ1-5; the match to TRBD1 covers 8 bases. Germline V gene sequence: CDR1 MNHNS, CDR2 SASEGT. CDR3 size: 15 residues. V was pared by 5 bases and J by 4 bases, with 7 bases of the junction left unmatched. The CDR3 loop reads CASSLTRQGNQPQHF. CDR3 DNA sequence: TGTGCCAGCAGTCTTACAAGACAGGGGAATCAGCCCCAGCATTTT.

This chain connects TRBV5-6 to TRBJ2-5, with D possibly matching TRBD2 (5 bases). With 2 bases removed from V and 2 bases from J, the gap between germline ends came to 16 bases. The length of the CDR3 is 16 residues. Germline CDR1 and CDR2: SGHDT and YYEEEE. In DNA form, the CDR3 reads TGTGCCAGCAGCTTCTTCGCGGGCCACTTACAAGAGACCCAGTACTTC. Its protein product is CASSFFAGHLQETQYF. Drawing the rest from reference TRBV5-6 and TRBJ2-5, the complete variable domain is DAGVTQSPTHLIKTRGQQVTLRCSPKSGHDTVSWYQQALGQGPQFIFQYYEEEERQRGNFPDRFSGHQFPNYSSELNVNALLLGDSALYLCASSFFAGHLQETQYFGPGTRLLVL.

This chain joins TRBV19 and TRBJ1-5; D gene unclear. This CDR3 is 14 amino acids long. V gave up 3 bases and J gave up 5 bases, with 11 bases separating them. Germline lookup yields CDR1 LNHDA and CDR2 SQIVND (reference sequence). CDR3 nucleotide sequence: TGTGCCAGTAGTATCGTGGCAGTCGATCAGCCCCAGCATTTT. Amino acid sequence: CASSIVAVDQPQHF.

This clone came up a few times. This sequence joins TRBV10-3 and TRBJ2-1, with D perhaps TRBD1 or TRBD2 (5 bases each). The CDR3 loop spans 16 amino acids. The ends were cut back, 0 bases at V and 0 bases at J, with 9 bases in the middle. CDR1 and CDR2 from the germline V gene are ENHRY and SYGVKD. The chain's CDR3 is CAISESWGSSYNEQFF. CDR3 in DNA: TGTGCCATCAGTGAGTCGTGGGGGAGCTCCTACAATGAGCAGTTCTTC.

This clone showed up just a few times. This chain joins TRBV9 and TRBJ2-3; maybe TRBD1 (5 bases). CDR1 SGDLS and CDR2 YYNGEE come from the germline V gene. Trimming removed 4 bases at V and 0 bases at J, with 15 bases between. The CDR3 is made up of 16 amino acids. The DNA of the CDR3 is TGTGCCAGCAGCCCCAAGCACAGGACGAGCACAGATACGCAGTATTTT. Its translation is CASSPKHRTSTDTQYF.

A few counts support this clone. The genes are TRBV28 and TRBJ1-1; D is unclear. Germline V lookup: CDR1 MDHEN, CDR2 SYDVKM. V lost 5 bases and J lost 11, with 15 bases in between. There are 12 residues in the CDR3. The CDR3 spells CASSPPVLEAFF. The CDR3 coding sequence is TGTGCCAGCAGTCCCCCCGTCCTAGAGGCTTTCTTT.

The chain employs TRBV6-1 and TRBJ1-1; 7 bases are shared with TRBD1. CDR1 is MNHNS and CDR2 is SASEGT in the germline V gene. Trimming took 4 bases from V and 0 from J; bases not matched to a gene: 2. The CDR3 length is 14 residues. CDR3 sequence: CASSGGGLNTEAFF. CDR3 DNA: TGTGCCAGCAGTGGAGGGGGCCTGAACACTGAAGCTTTCTTT.

The chain links TRBV10-3 to TRBJ1-2; 7 positions match TRBD1. J gave up 8 bases and V 8 bases, and 14 bases lay outside the gene matches. This CDR3 region has 14 residues. Germline CDR1 ENHRY, CDR2 SYGVKD. CDR3 DNA sequence: TGTGCCATCTCCCAAGACAGGGAGGCGCGCGGCTACACCTTC. It yields the protein CAISQDREARGYTF.

The V gene is TRBV19, the J gene TRBJ2-7; 7 positions match TRBD2. Germline lookup yields CDR1 LNHDA and CDR2 SQIVND (reference sequence). The CDR3 spans 14 residues. After removal of 9 bases from V and 3 bases from J, the junction contained 11 bases not matched to a gene. The CDR3: CASHPGTGGYEQYF. DNA of the CDR3: TGTGCCAGCCACCCGGGCACGGGGGGCTACGAGCAGTACTTC.

This clone was recorded many times. This rearrangement joins TRBV19 to TRBJ2-3; 9 positions match TRBD1. The V gene's germline CDR1 is LNHDA and CDR2 SQIVND (reference sequence). CDR3 length: 14 amino acids. V shed 7 bases, J shed 3 bases, and the junction held 5 bases outside the gene matches. The DNA of the CDR3 is TGTGCCAGTACCACAGGACAGGGGACAGATACGCAGTATTTT. Its translation: CASTTGQGTDTQYF.

The chain has TRBV11-1 and TRBJ2-5; D gene uncertain. CDR3 length: 14 amino acids. Between the trimmed V and J ends, which lost 5 bases and 0 bases, there was a span of 10 bases. CDR1 is SGHAT and CDR2 is FQDESV in the germline V gene (reference sequence). This CDR3 reads CASSQDGYQETQYF. CDR3 DNA sequence: TGTGCCAGCAGCCAGGACGGATACCAAGAGACCCAGTACTTC.

This chain connects TRBV7-9 to TRBJ1-1; 8 bases match TRBD1. V was clipped by 2 bases and J by 6 bases; unmatched bases: 8. This CDR3 is built from 15 residues. CDR1 SEHNR and CDR2 FQNEAQ come from the germline V gene (reference sequence). The CDR3 region has the DNA TGTGCCAGCAGCTTAAGTCCGACAGGGGACGCTGAAGCTTTCTTT. Protein: CASSLSPTGDAEAFF.

This sequence joins TRBV10-3 and TRBJ1-5; perhaps TRBD1 as D (5 bases). Trimming stripped 2 bases from V and 6 bases from J, with 11 bases between. The CDR3 contains 14 residues. The germline gives CDR1 ENHRY, CDR2 SYGVKD. The CDR3 bases are TGTGCCATCAGTGAGGGCAGGGAGGGTCAGCCCCAGCATTTT. This encodes CAISEGREGQPQHF.

The chain has TRBV29-1 and TRBJ2-5, with no clear D. This CDR3 comprises 12 residues. Trimming stripped 3 bases from V and 2 bases from J, with 7 bases between. Germline V CDR1 and CDR2: SQVTM, ANQGSEA. The DNA for the CDR3 is TGCAGCGTTGAGAACCCGCAAGAGACCCAGTACTTC. Residues: CSVENPQETQYF.